This T cell receptor (beta chain) derives from a study of T-cell memory formation after mild COVID-19 (dated by TCRdb to about 2021). Regarding the study in general: TCR sequence clusters from the two donors were found to be largely donor specific. T-cell clones expanding and contracting after mild COVID-19 in two donors were tracked by longitudinal TCRalpha and TCRbeta repertoire sequencing. Two young, previously healthy adult volunteers, one female and one male, were included in the cohort.

PBMCs were isolated by Ficoll-Paque density gradient centrifugation. Sequencing took place on an Illumina NovaSeq 6000. Using 5'RACE with constant-segment primers, TCRalpha and TCRbeta cDNA libraries were constructed, with sample barcodes and unique molecular identifiers added in the process. RNA was extracted from every sample with Trizol reagent. Libraries were amplified in two PCR steps, with a second sample barcode and Illumina TruSeq adapters added in the second step. Libraries were sequenced on an Illumina NovaSeq with 2 x 150 bp paired-end reads. Per the source publication's procedure: Reads were demultiplexed and collapsed into UMI-guided consensus sequences with migec v1.2.7. Using mixcr v2.1.11, UMI consensuses were aligned to TRA and TRB V and J templates and then assembled into clonotypes. A clonotype was counted as expanded or contracted only if both edgeR and NoisET called the change significant, with noise models trained on biological replicates. For edgeR calls, the cutoffs were a false discovery rate-adjusted p below 0.01 and a log2 fold-change threshold of 1. As an exploratory analysis of dynamics, max-normalized trajectories of the 1000 most abundant clonotypes were examined by PCA with hierarchical clustering. Separately sequenced CD4+ and CD8+ repertoires were used to assign the CD4 or CD8 phenotype of responding clones. In-frame beta chains were kept once TCRdb had trimmed the public reads at Q25 with fastp and called clones with MiXCR. Entries are consolidated by CDR3 protein sequence, retaining the most common genes and DNA. TCRdb, rather than the study authors, made the V and J calls. The sample table lists under 250,000 distinct CDR3 sequences, 15% of them with a count of one. Clones ranked in the top ten supply around 2% of the sample.

Study-level results and caveats: Balanced CD4/CD8 phenotypes were observed for clones contracting from day 15 to 85, whereas a bias towards CD4+ was observed for a second wave of clones expanding from day 15 to 37. Some responding clones were detected in pre-infection memory, suggesting pre-existing cross-reactive memory T cells joined the SARS-CoV-2 response. SARS-CoV-2 specificity of the second-wave clones peaking on day 37 was not confirmed. Contracting CD4+ clones were found mainly in CM and EM memory subsets, while CD8+ clones were enriched in EMRA. Only a couple of mild cases were covered by the study, and larger cohorts that include severe cases with pre-infection samples were considered necessary.

This clonotype was found a few times. No cognate antigen has been identified for it. No much larger clonotype is one base removed from it; base qualities were not supplied. This clonotype was sampled from an adult woman who had mild COVID-19 (a few samples of this study predate the infection). The sample titles of this study are shuffled in the database, so cell type and time point are left out; the donor was told from shared clones. Sequenced: PBMCs or a T cell subset sorted from them (not recorded which).

The CDR3 reads CATSDGLGGVEKLFF. The DNA sequence is TGTGCCACCAGTGACGGACTCGGCGGGGTCGAAAAACTGTTTTTT. The rearranged segments are TRBV24-1 and TRBJ1-4, with the D gene not confidently named. Sequences KGHDR (CDR1) and SFDVKD (CDR2) are obtained from the germline V gene. V is clipped by 4 bases and J by 8 bases, and the sequence between their germline boundaries is 16 bases long. The CDR3 spans 15 residues, from the cysteine through the phenylalanine. Only the CDR3 portion is preserved as DNA: 45 bases, with reading frame beginning at the first base.